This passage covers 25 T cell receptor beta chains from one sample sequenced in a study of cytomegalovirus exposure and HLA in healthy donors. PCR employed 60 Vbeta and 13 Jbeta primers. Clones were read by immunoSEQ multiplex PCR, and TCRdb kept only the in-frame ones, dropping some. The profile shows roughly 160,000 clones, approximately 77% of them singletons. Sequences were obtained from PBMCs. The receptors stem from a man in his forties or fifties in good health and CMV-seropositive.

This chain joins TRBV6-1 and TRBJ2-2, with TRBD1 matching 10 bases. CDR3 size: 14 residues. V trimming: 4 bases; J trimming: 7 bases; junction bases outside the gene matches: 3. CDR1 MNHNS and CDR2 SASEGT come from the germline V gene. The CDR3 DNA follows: TGTGCCAGCAGTGCCGGGACAGGGGTCGGGGAGCTGTTTTTT. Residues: CASSAGTGVGELFF.

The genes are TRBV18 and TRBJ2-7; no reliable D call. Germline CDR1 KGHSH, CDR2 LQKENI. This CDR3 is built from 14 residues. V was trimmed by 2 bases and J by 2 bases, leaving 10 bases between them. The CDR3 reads CASSPGVEAYEQYF. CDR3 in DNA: TGTGCCAGCTCACCAGGAGTAGAAGCCTACGAGCAGTACTTC.

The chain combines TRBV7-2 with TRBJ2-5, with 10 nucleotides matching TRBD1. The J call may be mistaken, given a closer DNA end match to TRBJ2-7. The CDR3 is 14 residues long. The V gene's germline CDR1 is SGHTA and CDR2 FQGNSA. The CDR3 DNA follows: TGTGCCAGCAGCCGACAGGGGGCGTTAGGCGAGCAGTACTTC. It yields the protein CASSRQGALGEQYF.

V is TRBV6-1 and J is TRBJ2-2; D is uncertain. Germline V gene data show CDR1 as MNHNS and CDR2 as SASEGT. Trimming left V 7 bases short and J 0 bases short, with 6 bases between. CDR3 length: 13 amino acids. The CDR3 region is CASMETNTGELFF. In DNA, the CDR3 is TGTGCCAGCATGGAGACGAACACCGGGGAGCTGTTTTTT.

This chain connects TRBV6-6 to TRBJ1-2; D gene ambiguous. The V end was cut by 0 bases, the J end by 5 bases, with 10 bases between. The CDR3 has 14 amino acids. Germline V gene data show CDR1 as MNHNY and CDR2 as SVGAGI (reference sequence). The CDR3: CASSYSRRAYGYTF. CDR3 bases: TGTGCCAGCAGTTACTCGAGGAGGGCTTATGGCTACACCTTC.

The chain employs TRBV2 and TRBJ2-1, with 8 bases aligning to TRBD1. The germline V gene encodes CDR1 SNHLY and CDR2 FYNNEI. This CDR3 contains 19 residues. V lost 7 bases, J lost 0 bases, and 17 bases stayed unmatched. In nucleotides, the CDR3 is TGTGCCAGCACTGAGGGGCAGGGGGCGAGGGGGGCCTCCTACAATGAGCAGTTCTTC. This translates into CASTEGQGARGASYNEQFF. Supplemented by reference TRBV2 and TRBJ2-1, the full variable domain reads EPEVTQTPSHQVTQMGQEVILRCVPISNHLYFYWYRQILGQKVEFLVSFYNNEISEKSEIFDDQFSVERPDGSNFTLKIRSTKLEDSAMYFCASTEGQGARGASYNEQFFGPGTRLTVL.

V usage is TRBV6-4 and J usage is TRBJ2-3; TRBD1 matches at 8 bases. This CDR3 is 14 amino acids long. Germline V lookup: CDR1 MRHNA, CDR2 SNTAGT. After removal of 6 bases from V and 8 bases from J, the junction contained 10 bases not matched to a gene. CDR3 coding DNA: TGTGCCAGCAGCCCAGGGACAGGTACCGGTACGCAGTATTTT. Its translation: CASSPGTGTGTQYF.

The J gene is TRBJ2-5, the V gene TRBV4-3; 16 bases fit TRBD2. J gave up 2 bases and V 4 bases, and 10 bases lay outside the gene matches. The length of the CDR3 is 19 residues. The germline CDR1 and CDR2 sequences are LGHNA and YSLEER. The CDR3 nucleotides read TGCGCCAGCAGCCCGGGGACTAGCGGGGGGGCGTTGATTCAAGAGACCCAGTACTTC. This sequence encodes CASSPGTSGGALIQETQYF.

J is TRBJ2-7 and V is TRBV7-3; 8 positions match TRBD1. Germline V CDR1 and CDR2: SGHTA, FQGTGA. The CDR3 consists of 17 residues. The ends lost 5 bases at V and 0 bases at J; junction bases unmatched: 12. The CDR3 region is CASSPSGGTGFSYEQYF. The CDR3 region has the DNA TGTGCCAGCAGCCCCTCAGGGGGCACGGGCTTCTCCTACGAGCAGTACTTC.

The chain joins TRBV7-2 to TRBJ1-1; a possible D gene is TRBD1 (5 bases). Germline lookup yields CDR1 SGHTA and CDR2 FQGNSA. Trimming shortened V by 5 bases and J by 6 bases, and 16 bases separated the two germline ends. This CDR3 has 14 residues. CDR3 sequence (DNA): TGTGCCAGCAGCCCCTCAGGGAAATCCTCTGAAGCTTTCTTT. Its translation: CASSPSGKSSEAFF. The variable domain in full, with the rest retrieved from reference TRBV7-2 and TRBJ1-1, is GAGVSQSPSNKVTEKGKDVELRCDPISGHTALYWYRQSLGQGLEFLIYFQGNSAPDKSGLPSDRFSAERTGGSVSTLTIQRTQQEDSAVYLCASSPSGKSSEAFFGQGTRLTVV.

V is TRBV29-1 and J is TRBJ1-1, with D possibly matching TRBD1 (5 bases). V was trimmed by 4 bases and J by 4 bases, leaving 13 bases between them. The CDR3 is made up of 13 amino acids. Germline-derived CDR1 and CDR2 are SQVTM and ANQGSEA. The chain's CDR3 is CSVVGYRFTEAFF. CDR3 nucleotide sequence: TGCAGCGTTGTAGGTTACAGGTTCACTGAAGCTTTCTTT.

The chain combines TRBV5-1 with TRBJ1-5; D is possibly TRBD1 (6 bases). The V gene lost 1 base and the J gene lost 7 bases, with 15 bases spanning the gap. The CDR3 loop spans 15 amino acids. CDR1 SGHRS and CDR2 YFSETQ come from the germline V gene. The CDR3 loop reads CASSLTGQSGQPQHF. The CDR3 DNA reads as TGCGCCAGCAGCTTGACCGGACAGTCCGGCCAGCCCCAGCATTTT.

The CDR3 DNA is TGTGCCAGCAGCCTAAGGACTAGCGGAAACCCCGGGGAGCTGTTTTTT. Protein product: CASSLRTSGNPGELFF. The chain uses TRBV27 and TRBJ2-2, with 10 bases aligning to TRBD2. The CDR3 extends over 16 amino acids. The germline gives CDR1 MNHEY, CDR2 SMNVEV (reference sequence). J gave up 6 bases and V 6 bases, and 10 bases lay outside the gene matches.

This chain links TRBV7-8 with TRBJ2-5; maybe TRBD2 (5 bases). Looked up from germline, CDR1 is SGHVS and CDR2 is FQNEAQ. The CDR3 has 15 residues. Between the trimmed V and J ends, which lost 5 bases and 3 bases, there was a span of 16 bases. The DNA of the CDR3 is TGTGCCAGCAGCCTCGCTAGAGGGAAGGAAGAGACCCAGTACTTC. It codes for CASSLARGKEETQYF.

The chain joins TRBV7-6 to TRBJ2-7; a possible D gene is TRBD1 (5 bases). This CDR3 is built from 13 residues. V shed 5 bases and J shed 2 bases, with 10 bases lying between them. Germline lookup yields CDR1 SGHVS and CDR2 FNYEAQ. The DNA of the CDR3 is TGTGCCAGCAGCCTCAGACAGACCTACGAGCAGTACTTC. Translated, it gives CASSLRQTYEQYF. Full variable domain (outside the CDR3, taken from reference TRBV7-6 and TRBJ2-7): GAGVSQSPRYKVTKRGQDVALRCDPISGHVSLYWYRQALGQGPEFLTYFNYEAQQDKSGLPNDRFSAERPEGSISTLTIQRTEQRDSAMYRCASSLRQTYEQYFGPGTRLTVT.

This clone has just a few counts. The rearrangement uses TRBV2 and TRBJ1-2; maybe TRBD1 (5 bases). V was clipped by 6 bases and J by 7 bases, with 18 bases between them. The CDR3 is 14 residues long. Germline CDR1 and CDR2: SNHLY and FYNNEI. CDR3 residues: CASRGTGVLGGYTF. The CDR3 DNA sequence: TGTGCCAGCAGAGGAACGGGGGTTCTCGGTGGCTACACCTTC.

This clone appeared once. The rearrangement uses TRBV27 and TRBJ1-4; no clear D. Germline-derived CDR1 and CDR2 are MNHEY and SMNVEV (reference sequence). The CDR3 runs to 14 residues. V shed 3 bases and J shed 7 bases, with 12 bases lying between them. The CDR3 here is CASSFRGLGEKLFF. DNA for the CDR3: TGTGCCAGCAGTTTCAGAGGTCTTGGTGAAAAACTGTTTTTT.

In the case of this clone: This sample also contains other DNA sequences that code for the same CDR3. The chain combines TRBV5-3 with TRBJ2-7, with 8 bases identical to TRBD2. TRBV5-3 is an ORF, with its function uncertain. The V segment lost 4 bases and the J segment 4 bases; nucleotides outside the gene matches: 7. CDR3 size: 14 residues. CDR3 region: CARSDATSAYEQYF. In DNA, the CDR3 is TGTGCCAGAAGCGACGCGACTAGCGCTTACGAGCAGTACTTC.

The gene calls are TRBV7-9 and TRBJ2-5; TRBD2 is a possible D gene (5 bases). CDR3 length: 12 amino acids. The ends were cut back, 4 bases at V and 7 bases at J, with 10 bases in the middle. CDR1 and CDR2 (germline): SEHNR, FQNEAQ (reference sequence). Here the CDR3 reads CASSSEGLTQYF. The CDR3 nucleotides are TGTGCCAGCAGCTCCGAGGGTCTGACCCAGTACTTC. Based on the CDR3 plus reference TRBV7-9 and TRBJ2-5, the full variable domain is DTGVSQNPRHKITKRGQNVTFRCDPISEHNRLYWYRQTLGQGPEFLTYFQNEAQLEKSRLLSDRFSAERPKGSFSTLEIQRTEQGDSAMYLCASSSEGLTQYFGPGTRLLVL.

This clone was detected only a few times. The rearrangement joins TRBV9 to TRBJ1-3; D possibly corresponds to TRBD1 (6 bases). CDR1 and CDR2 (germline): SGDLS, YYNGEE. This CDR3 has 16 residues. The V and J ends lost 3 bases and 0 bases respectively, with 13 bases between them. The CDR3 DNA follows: TGTGCCAGCAGCGCCCACAGGGCAAACTCTGGAAACACCATATATTTT. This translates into CASSAHRANSGNTIYF.

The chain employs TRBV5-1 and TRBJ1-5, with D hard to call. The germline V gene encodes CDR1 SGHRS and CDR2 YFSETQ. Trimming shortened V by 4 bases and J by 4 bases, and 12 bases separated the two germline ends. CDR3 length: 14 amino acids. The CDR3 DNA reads TGCGCCAGCAGCCAACCCAACAGAAATCAGCCCCAGCATTTT. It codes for CASSQPNRNQPQHF.

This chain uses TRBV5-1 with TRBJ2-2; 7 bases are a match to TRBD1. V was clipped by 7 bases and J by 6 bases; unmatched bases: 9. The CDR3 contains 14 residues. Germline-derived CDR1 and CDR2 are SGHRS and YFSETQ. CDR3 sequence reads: CASREIGQAGELFF. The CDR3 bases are TGCGCCAGCCGAGAGATCGGACAGGCCGGGGAGCTGTTTTTT.

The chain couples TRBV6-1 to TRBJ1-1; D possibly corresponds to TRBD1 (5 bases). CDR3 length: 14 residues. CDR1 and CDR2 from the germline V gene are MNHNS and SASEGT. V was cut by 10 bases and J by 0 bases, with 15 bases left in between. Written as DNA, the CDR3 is TGTGCCACTTTTGTGGGGGGTTTGAACACTGAAGCTTTCTTT. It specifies CATFVGGLNTEAFF.

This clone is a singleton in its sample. The CDR3 DNA is TGTGCCAGCTCAGCCCATGACAGGGGGCGCGTCTATGAGCAGTTCTTC. Translating gives CASSAHDRGRVYEQFF. This chain links TRBV25-1 with TRBJ2-1; 10 positions match TRBD1. The CDR3 runs 16 residues. The V and J ends lost 8 bases and 8 bases, in that order; junction bases with no gene match: 15. CDR1 and CDR2 from the germline V gene are MGHDK and SYGVNS.

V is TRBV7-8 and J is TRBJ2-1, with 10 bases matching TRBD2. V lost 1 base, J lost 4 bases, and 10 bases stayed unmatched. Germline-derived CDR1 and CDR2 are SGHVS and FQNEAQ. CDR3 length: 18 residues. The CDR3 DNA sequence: TGTGCCAGCAGCTTAGTCAGGGTTCTAGCGGGAGTTTACAATGAGCAGTTCTTC. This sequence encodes CASSLVRVLAGVYNEQFF. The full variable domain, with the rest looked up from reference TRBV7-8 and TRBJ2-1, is GAGVSQSPRYKVAKRGQDVALRCDPISGHVSLFWYQQALGQGPEFLTYFQNEAQLDKSGLPSDRFFAERPEGSVSTLKIQRTQQEDSAVYLCASSLVRVLAGVYNEQFFGPGTRLTVL.